The 9 T cell receptor beta chains below were found in one sample sequenced in a study of Graves' ophthalmopathy and Graves' hyperthyroidism. CDR3 regions of TCR beta were amplified from RNA transcripts. First-round RT-PCR with HTBI primers preceded a second-round multiplex PCR. MiXCR, applied by TCRdb to the multiplex PCR reads, yields one record per CDR3 protein. The sample carries about 210,000 distinct CDR3 sequences, about 32% recorded once. Material for sequencing was peripheral blood. These TCRs come from a middle-aged man with Graves' ophthalmopathy.

There are many counts of this clonotype. This chain links TRBV19 with TRBJ1-5; no reliable D call. The CDR3 totals 13 residues. Germline V gene sequence: CDR1 LNHDA, CDR2 SQIVND (reference sequence). The ends were cut back, 7 bases at V and 5 bases at J, with 12 bases in the middle. CDR3 sequence reads: CASNIGIYQPQHF. DNA of the CDR3: TGTGCCAGTAATATCGGCATCTATCAGCCCCAGCATTTT.

The table lists this clonotype with many counts. The V and J genes are TRBV12-3 or TRBV12-4 and TRBJ2-2, with 10 bases fitting TRBD2. The CDR3 spans 18 residues. The V and J ends lost 3 bases and 7 bases, in that order; junction bases with no gene match: 14. For the CDR3, the DNA is TGTGCCAGCAGTTTTCGTGGGATTAGCGGGAGGAACGGCGGGGAGCTGTTTTTT. It yields the protein CASSFRGISGRNGGELFF.

This chain uses TRBV12-3 or TRBV12-4 with TRBJ1-1, with D tentatively TRBD1 (5 bases). The V gene lost 4 bases and the J gene lost 8 bases, with 11 bases spanning the gap. There are 12 residues in the CDR3. The CDR3 is CASSSGGWEAFF. The CDR3 DNA sequence: TGTGCCAGCAGTTCCGGGGGGTGGGAAGCTTTCTTT.

This clonotype was observed at least ten times. The chain employs TRBV19 and TRBJ2-7; no reliable D call. The CDR3 extends over 13 amino acids. Per the germline V gene, CDR1 is LNHDA and CDR2 is SQIVND (reference sequence). V lost 2 bases, J lost 6 bases, and 11 bases lay in between. The CDR3 sequence is CASSIKLRVEQYF. The CDR3 DNA reads as TGTGCCAGTAGTATAAAGTTAAGGGTCGAGCAGTACTTC. The full variable domain, completed using reference TRBV19 and TRBJ2-7, is DGGITQSPKYLFRKEGQNVTLSCEQNLNHDAMYWYRQDPGQGLRLIYYSQIVNDFQKGDIAEGYSVSREKKESFPLTVTSAQKNPTAFYLCASSIKLRVEQYFGPGTRLTVT.

This clonotype was seen many times. The chain is built from TRBV6-2 or TRBV6-3 and TRBJ1-2; TRBD1 agrees at 9 bases. The CDR3 extends over 17 amino acids. Looked up from germline, CDR1 is MNHEY and CDR2 is SVGEGT. Losses at the gene ends were 5 bases for V and 8 bases for J; bases not matched to a gene: 18. The CDR3 loop is CASSRTTGTGFYRGYTF. DNA for the CDR3: TGTGCCAGCAGTCGGACTACCGGGACAGGGTTTTATCGGGGCTACACCTTC.

In this sample, this clonotype turned up many times. The CDR3 DNA reads TGTGCCAGCAGCTCACGGACAGGGGGCGCCTACGAGCAGTACTTC. Amino acids: CASSSRTGGAYEQYF. The chain links TRBV7-2 to TRBJ2-7; 11 nucleotides agree with TRBD1. The germline CDR1 and CDR2 sequences are SGHTA and FQGNSA. The CDR3 is 15 amino acids. The J segment lost 2 bases and the V segment lost 4 bases, leaving 4 bases of the junction unmatched. Together with reference TRBV7-2 and TRBJ2-7, the CDR3 gives the full variable domain: GAGVSQSPSNKVTEKGKDVELRCDPISGHTALYWYRQSLGQGLEFLIYFQGNSAPDKSGLPSDRFSAERTGGSVSTLTIQRTQQEDSAVYLCASSSRTGGAYEQYFGPGTRLTVT.

The chain uses TRBV6-1 and TRBJ2-2; TRBD1 is a possible D gene (5 bases). V lost 3 bases, J lost 6 bases, and 11 bases lay in between. Germline lookup yields CDR1 MNHNS and CDR2 SASEGT. This CDR3 is 14 amino acids long. This CDR3 reads CASSEDTGPGELFF. In nucleotides, the CDR3 is TGTGCCAGCAGTGAGGACACTGGCCCCGGGGAGCTGTTTTTT.

In this sample, this clonotype turned up many times. The J gene is TRBJ2-5, the V gene TRBV12-3 or TRBV12-4; the match to TRBD1 covers 10 bases. V lost 5 bases to trimming and J lost 5 bases; unmatched junction nucleotides: 11. The CDR3 has 16 amino acids. DNA of the CDR3: TGTGCCAGCAGTGCACCGGGGGGGACAGGGGATGAGACCCAGTACTTC. This codes for CASSAPGGTGDETQYF.

V is TRBV29-1 and J is TRBJ1-1, with a weak D call TRBD1 (6 bases). The CDR3 covers 13 residues. CDR1 SQVTM and CDR2 ANQGSEA come from the germline V gene. The germline V and J ends were trimmed by 8 bases and 6 bases, with 19 bases remaining between them. The CDR3 sequence: CSPWGAGKSEAFF. CDR3 nucleotide sequence: TGCAGCCCATGGGGGGCAGGGAAGTCTGAAGCTTTCTTT. Full variable domain (remainder filled in from reference TRBV29-1 and TRBJ1-1): SAVISQKPSRDICQRGTSLTIQCQVDSQVTMMFWYRQQPGQSLTLIATANQGSEATYESGFVIDKFPISRPNLTFSTLTVSNMSPEDSSIYLCSPWGAGKSEAFFGQGTRLTVV.